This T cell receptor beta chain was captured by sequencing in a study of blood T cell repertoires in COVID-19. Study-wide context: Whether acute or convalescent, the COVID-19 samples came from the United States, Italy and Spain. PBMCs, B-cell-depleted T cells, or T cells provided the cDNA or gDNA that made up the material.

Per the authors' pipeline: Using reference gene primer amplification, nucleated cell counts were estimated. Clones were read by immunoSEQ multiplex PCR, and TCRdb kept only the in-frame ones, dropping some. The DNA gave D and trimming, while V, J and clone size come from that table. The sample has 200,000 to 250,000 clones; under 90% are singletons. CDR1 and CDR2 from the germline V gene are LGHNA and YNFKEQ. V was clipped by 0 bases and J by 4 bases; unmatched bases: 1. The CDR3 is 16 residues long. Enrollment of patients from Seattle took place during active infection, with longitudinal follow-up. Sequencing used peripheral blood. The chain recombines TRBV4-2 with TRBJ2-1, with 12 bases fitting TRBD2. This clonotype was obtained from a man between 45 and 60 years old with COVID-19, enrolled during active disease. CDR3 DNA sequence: TGTGCCAGCAGCCAAGAAACTAGCGGGGGGTACAATGAGCAGTTCTTC. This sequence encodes CASSQETSGGYNEQFF.